The 14 T cell receptor beta chains listed next were all sequenced from one sample in a study of blood T cell repertoires in COVID-19. Profiled with immunoSEQ multiplex PCR; TCRdb holds only in-frame clones, not every one. The table shows some 170,000 clones, with roughly 87% occurring only once. The specimen sequenced was peripheral blood. The receptors originated from a woman aged 45 to 65 with acute or convalescent COVID-19.

The chain is built from TRBV11-3 and TRBJ1-4, with D perhaps TRBD1 (5 bases). The CDR3 consists of 15 residues. V lost 1 base to trimming and J lost 8 bases, with 14 bases between them. Looked up from germline, CDR1 is SGHNT and CDR2 is YENEEA. The CDR3: CASSLGGRAQEKLFF. The CDR3 DNA sequence: TGTGCCAGCAGCTTAGGAGGCAGGGCTCAAGAAAAACTGTTTTTT.

This chain uses TRBV19 with TRBJ1-4; 7 positions agree with TRBD1. V was clipped by 5 bases and J by 2 bases; unmatched bases: 5. The CDR3 length is 15 residues. Germline CDR1 reads LNHDA; CDR2 reads SQIVND (reference sequence). CDR3 sequence: CASSPTTGTNEKLFF. CDR3 DNA: TGTGCCAGTAGTCCGACGACAGGGACTAATGAAAAACTGTTTTTT.

The chain employs TRBV11-3 and TRBJ2-2; tentatively, D is TRBD1 (8 bases). The germline V and J ends were trimmed by 1 base and 5 bases, with 23 bases remaining between them. Germline CDR1 SGHNT, CDR2 YENEEA. The CDR3 has 19 amino acids. CDR3 amino acids: CASSLVLADRDVLTGELFF. CDR3 bases: TGTGCCAGCAGCTTAGTTCTAGCGGACAGGGATGTTTTAACCGGGGAGCTGTTTTTT.

On this clone: Distinct nucleotide sequences in the sample also encode this CDR3. This chain joins TRBV9 and TRBJ2-2, with 9 bases identical to TRBD1. Germline CDR1 reads SGDLS; CDR2 reads YYNGEE. This CDR3 region has 16 residues. Trimming took 0 bases from V and 8 from J; bases not matched to a gene: 8. CDR3 nucleotides: TGTGCCAGCAGCGTAGTAGGGACAGGGTTAATAGGGGAGCTGTTTTTT. Protein: CASSVVGTGLIGELFF.

V gene TRBV7-9 combines with J gene TRBJ2-1; no reliable D call. The CDR3 is 15 residues long. The V end was cut by 5 bases, the J end by 4 bases, with 15 bases between. Germline CDR1 is SEHNR and CDR2 is FQNEAQ (reference sequence). CDR3 loop: CASSAPPSEYNEQFF. CDR3 bases: TGTGCCAGCAGCGCACCCCCCTCCGAGTACAATGAGCAGTTCTTC.

V usage is TRBV24-1 and J usage is TRBJ2-3, with D possibly TRBD2 on 6 matching bases. V lost 9 bases, J lost 5 bases, and 17 bases lay in between. Germline lookup yields CDR1 KGHDR and CDR2 SFDVKD. The CDR3 is made up of 14 amino acids. The CDR3 DNA is TGTGCCACCGCCGCGGGACTCACTGGAGATACGCAGTATTTT. Translated, it gives CATAAGLTGDTQYF.

This rearrangement joins TRBV30 to TRBJ2-1; weak D call: TRBD2 (5 bases). This CDR3 spans 15 amino acids. The germline V and J ends were trimmed by 0 bases and 2 bases, with 11 bases remaining between them. The germline V gene encodes CDR1 GTSNPN and CDR2 SVGIG (reference sequence). CDR3 nucleotide sequence: TGTGCCTGGAGTGTCGCTAGCATCCCCTACAATGAGCAGTTCTTC. Residues: CAWSVASIPYNEQFF.

CDR3 loop: CASSRGGNEKLFF. CDR3 nucleotide sequence: TGTGCCAGCAGTCGGGGAGGAAATGAAAAACTGTTTTTT. J is TRBJ1-4 and V is TRBV7-2; D is undetermined. The CDR3 contains 13 residues. Germline assignment: CDR1 SGHTA and CDR2 FQGNSA. V was cut by 6 bases and J by 5 bases, with 10 bases left in between.

J is TRBJ1-2 and V is TRBV4-3; the D gene is possibly TRBD1 (6 bases). V was shortened by 0 bases and J by 7 bases, with 12 bases between the two germline ends. The CDR3 spans 14 residues. Per the germline V gene, CDR1 is LGHNA and CDR2 is YSLEER. Written as DNA, the CDR3 is TGCGCCAGCAGCCAAGAGAACAGGGCCGGTGGCTACACCTTC. Translation gives CASSQENRAGGYTF.

This clone has only a few counts. V is TRBV6-2 or TRBV6-3 and J is TRBJ2-7, with D unclear. CDR3 length: 12 residues. Germline values: CDR1 MNHEY, CDR2 SVGEGT. Trimming shortened V by 4 bases and J by 0 bases, and 4 bases separated the two germline ends. This CDR3 is CASSSSSYEQYF. CDR3 in DNA: TGTGCCAGCAGTTCTAGCTCCTACGAGCAGTACTTC.

The V call is TRBV5-1, the J call TRBJ2-2; 11 bases are shared with TRBD2. CDR1 is SGHRS and CDR2 is YFSETQ in the germline V gene. Unmatched junction bases numbered 6, after V lost 7 bases and J lost 4 bases. The CDR3 is 15 residues long. In DNA, the CDR3 is TGCGCCAGCGGTAGCGGGGGGGCCTCCACCGGGGAGCTGTTTTTT. Encoded protein: CASGSGGASTGELFF.

CDR3 in DNA: TGTGCCAGCAGCTTATCCAGGTATAACTATGGCTACACCTTC. Its translation: CASSLSRYNYGYTF. The V and J genes are TRBV7-9 and TRBJ1-2, with unresolved D. This CDR3 comprises 14 residues. Trimming took 2 bases from V and 1 from J, leaving 8 bases between them. CDR1 SEHNR and CDR2 FQNEAQ come from the germline V gene (reference sequence).

The rearrangement joins TRBV3-1 (or the pseudogene TRBV3-2) to TRBJ2-6; D not resolved. Germline V gene data show CDR1 as LGHDT and CDR2 as YNNKEL (reference sequence). This CDR3 contains 13 residues. The V end lost 4 bases, the J end lost 12 bases, and 13 bases lay between the germline ends. The CDR3 reads CASSLDKAFVLTF. The CDR3 nucleotides read TGTGCCAGCAGCCTCGACAAGGCCTTCGTCCTGACTTTC.

CDR3: CASSWTTSGTEAFF. CDR3 bases: TGTGCCAGTAGTTGGACAACGTCGGGCACTGAAGCTTTCTTT. The chain combines TRBV19 with TRBJ1-1; D possibly corresponds to TRBD1 (5 bases). The CDR3 loop spans 14 amino acids. With 5 bases removed from V and 4 bases from J, the gap between germline ends came to 14 bases. Germline CDR1 is LNHDA and CDR2 is SQIVND (reference sequence). The whole variable domain, remainder taken from reference TRBV19 and TRBJ1-1, is DGGITQSPKYLFRKEGQNVTLSCEQNLNHDAMYWYRQDPGQGLRLIYYSQIVNDFQKGDIAEGYSVSREKKESFPLTVTSAQKNPTAFYLCASSWTTSGTEAFFGQGTRLTVV.